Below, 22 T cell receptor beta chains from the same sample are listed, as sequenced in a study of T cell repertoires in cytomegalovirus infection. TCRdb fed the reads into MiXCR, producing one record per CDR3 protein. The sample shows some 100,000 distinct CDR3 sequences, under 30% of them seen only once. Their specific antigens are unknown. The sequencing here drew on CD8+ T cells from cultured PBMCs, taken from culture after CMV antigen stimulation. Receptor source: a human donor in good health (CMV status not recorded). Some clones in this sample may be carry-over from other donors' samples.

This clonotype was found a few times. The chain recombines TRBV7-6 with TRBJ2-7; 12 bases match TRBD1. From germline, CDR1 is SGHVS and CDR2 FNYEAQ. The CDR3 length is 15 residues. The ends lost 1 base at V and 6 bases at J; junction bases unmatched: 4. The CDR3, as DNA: TGTGCCAGCAGCTTAGGCGGGACAGGGGGCCTCGAGCAGTACTTC. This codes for CASSLGGTGGLEQYF.

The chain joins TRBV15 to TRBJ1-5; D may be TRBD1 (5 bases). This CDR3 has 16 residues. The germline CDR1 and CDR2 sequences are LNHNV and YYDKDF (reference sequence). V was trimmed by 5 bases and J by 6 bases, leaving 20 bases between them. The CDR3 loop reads CATSPKGLEGGQPQHF. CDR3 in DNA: TGTGCCACCAGCCCCAAGGGGTTGGAGGGAGGTCAGCCCCAGCATTTT.

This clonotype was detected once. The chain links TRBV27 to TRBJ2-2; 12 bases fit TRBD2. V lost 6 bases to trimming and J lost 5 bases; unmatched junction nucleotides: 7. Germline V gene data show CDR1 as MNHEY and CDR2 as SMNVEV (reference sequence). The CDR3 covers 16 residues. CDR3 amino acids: CASRAGLAGLTGELFF. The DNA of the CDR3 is TGTGCCAGCAGGGCGGGACTAGCGGGTTTAACCGGGGAGCTGTTTTTT.

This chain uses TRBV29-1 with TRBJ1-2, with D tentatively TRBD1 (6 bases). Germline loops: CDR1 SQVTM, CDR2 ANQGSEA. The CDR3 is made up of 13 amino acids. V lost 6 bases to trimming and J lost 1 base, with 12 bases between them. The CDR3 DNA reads TGCAGCGTCGATAACAGGGATAACTATGGCTACACCTTC. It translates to CSVDNRDNYGYTF.

For the CDR3, the DNA is TGTGCCAGCAGCTTAGCGAACTGGGATGGCTACACCTTC. This gives the protein CASSLANWDGYTF. V usage is TRBV7-9 and J usage is TRBJ1-2; no firm D call. Per the germline V gene, CDR1 is SEHNR and CDR2 is FQNEAQ (reference sequence). The CDR3 covers 13 residues. Trimming stripped 0 bases from V and 6 bases from J, with 8 bases between.

The CDR3 sequence is CASSQDRQALNEQFF. The DNA of the CDR3 is TGTGCCAGCAGCCAAGATCGTCAGGCGCTTAATGAGCAGTTCTTC. The V and J genes are TRBV14 and TRBJ2-1, with unresolved D. V dropped 0 bases and J dropped 7 bases, with 13 bases sitting between them. The CDR3 extends over 15 amino acids. Per germline, CDR1 SGHDN and CDR2 FVKESK.

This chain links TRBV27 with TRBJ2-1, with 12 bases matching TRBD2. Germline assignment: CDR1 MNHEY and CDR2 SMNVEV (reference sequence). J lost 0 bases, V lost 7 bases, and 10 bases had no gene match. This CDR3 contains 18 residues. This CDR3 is CASISTSGGPSSYNEQFF. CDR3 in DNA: TGTGCCAGCATCTCGACTAGCGGGGGCCCTAGCTCCTACAATGAGCAGTTCTTC.

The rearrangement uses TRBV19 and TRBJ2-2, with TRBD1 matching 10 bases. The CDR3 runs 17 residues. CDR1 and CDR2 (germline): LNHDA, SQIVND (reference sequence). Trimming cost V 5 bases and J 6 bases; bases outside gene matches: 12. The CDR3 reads CASSPTGTGERPGELFF. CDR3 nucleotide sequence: TGTGCCAGTAGTCCAACCGGGACAGGGGAAAGGCCCGGGGAGCTGTTTTTT.

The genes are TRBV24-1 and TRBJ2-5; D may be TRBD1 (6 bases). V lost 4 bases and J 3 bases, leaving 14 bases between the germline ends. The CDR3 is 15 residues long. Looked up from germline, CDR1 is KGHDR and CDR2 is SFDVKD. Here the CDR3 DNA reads TGTGCCACCAGTGAAGGATTCGGACAGAAAGAGACCCAGTACTTC. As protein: CATSEGFGQKETQYF.

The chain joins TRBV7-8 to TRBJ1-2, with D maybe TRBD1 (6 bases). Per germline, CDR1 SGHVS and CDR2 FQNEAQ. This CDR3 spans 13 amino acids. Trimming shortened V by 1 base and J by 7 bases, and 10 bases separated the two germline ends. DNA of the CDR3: TGTGCCAGCAGCTTAGAACAGGGAGGTGGCTACACCTTC. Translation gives CASSLEQGGGYTF.

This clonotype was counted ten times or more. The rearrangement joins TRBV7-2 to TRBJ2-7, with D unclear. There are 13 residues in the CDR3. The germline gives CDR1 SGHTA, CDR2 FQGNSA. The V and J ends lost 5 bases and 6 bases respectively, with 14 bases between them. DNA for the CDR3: TGTGCCAGCAGCCTAAATACAGTGTTCGAGCAGTACTTC. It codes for CASSLNTVFEQYF.

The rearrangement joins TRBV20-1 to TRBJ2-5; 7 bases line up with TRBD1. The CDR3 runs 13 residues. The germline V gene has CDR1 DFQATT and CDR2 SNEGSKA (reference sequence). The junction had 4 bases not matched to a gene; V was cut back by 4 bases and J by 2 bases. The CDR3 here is CSATGGRQETQYF. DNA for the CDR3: TGCAGTGCTACAGGGGGTCGGCAAGAGACCCAGTACTTC.

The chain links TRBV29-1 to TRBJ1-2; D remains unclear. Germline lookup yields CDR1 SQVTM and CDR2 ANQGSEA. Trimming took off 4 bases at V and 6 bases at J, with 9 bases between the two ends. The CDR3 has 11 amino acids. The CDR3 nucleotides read TGCAGCGTTGTAGGGCCTAATGGCTACACCTTC. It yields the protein CSVVGPNGYTF.

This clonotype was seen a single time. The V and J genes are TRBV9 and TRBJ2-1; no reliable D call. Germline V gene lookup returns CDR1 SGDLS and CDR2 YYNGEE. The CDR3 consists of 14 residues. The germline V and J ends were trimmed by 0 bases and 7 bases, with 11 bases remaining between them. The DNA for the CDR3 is TGTGCCAGCAGCGTAGCTGGCCTAAGTAATGAGCAGTTCTTC. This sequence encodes CASSVAGLSNEQFF. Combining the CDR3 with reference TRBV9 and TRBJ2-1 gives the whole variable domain DSGVTQTPKHLITATGQRVTLRCSPRSGDLSVYWYQQSLDQGLQFLIQYYNGEERAKGNILERFSAQQFPDLHSELNLSSLELGDSALYFCASSVAGLSNEQFFGPGTRLTVL.

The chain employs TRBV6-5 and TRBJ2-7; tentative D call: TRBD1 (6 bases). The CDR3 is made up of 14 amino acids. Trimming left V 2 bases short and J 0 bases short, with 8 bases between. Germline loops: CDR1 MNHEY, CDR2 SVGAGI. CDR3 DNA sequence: TGTGCCAGCAGTTACGGGACAAACTCCTACGAGCAGTACTTC. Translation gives CASSYGTNSYEQYF.

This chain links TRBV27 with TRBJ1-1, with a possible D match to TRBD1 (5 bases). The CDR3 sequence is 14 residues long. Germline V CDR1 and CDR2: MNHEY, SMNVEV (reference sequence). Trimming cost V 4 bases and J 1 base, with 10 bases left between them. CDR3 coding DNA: TGTGCCAGCAGTTCGGGGCTCCGGAACACTGAAGCTTTCTTT. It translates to CASSSGLRNTEAFF.

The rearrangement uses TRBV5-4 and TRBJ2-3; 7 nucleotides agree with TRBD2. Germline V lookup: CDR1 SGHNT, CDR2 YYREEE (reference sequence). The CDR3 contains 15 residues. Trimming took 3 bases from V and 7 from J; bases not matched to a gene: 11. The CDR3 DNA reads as TGTGCCAGCAGCTACTCTTGGGGGGGTACATATACGCAGTATTTT. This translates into CASSYSWGGTYTQYF.

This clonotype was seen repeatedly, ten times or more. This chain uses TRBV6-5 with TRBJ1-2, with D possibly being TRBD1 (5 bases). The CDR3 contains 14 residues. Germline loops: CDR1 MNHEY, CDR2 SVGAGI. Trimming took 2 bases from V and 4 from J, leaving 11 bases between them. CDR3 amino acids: CASSYTRQGYGYTF. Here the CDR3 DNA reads TGTGCCAGCAGTTACACGAGGCAGGGCTATGGCTACACCTTC.

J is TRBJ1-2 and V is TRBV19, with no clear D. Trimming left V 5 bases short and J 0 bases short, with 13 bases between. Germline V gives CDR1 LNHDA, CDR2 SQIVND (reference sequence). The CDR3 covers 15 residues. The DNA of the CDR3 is TGTGCCAGTAGTGGGCAGCTCCGAGCTAACTATGGCTACACCTTC. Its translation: CASSGQLRANYGYTF.

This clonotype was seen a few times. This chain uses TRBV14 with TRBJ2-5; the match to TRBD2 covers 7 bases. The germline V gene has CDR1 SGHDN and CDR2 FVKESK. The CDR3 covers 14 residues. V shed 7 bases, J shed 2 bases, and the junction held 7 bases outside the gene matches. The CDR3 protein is CASNLVGGQETQYF. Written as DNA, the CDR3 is TGTGCCAGCAACCTGGTCGGGGGGCAAGAGACCCAGTACTTC. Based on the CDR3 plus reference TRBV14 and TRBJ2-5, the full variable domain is EAGVTQFPSHSVIEKGQTVTLRCDPISGHDNLYWYRRVMGKEIKFLLHFVKESKQDESGMPNNRFLAERTGGTYSTLKVQPAELEDSGVYFCASNLVGGQETQYFGPGTRLLVL.

This chain's CDR3 is CASRPGELGETQYF. CDR3 nucleotides: TGTGCCAGCAGGCCCGGGGAGCTGGGGGAGACCCAGTACTTC. The chain is built from TRBV6-1 and TRBJ2-5; D may be TRBD2 (5 bases). The germline V gene has CDR1 MNHNS and CDR2 SASEGT. This CDR3 has 14 residues. V lost 6 bases to trimming and J lost 5 bases, with 16 bases between them.

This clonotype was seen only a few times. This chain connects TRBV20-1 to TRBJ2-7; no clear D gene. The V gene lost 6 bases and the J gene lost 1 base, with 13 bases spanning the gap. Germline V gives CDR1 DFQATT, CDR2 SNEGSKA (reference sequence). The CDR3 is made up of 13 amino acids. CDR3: CSAQWVGSYEQYF. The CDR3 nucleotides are TGCAGTGCCCAATGGGTGGGTTCCTACGAGCAGTACTTC.